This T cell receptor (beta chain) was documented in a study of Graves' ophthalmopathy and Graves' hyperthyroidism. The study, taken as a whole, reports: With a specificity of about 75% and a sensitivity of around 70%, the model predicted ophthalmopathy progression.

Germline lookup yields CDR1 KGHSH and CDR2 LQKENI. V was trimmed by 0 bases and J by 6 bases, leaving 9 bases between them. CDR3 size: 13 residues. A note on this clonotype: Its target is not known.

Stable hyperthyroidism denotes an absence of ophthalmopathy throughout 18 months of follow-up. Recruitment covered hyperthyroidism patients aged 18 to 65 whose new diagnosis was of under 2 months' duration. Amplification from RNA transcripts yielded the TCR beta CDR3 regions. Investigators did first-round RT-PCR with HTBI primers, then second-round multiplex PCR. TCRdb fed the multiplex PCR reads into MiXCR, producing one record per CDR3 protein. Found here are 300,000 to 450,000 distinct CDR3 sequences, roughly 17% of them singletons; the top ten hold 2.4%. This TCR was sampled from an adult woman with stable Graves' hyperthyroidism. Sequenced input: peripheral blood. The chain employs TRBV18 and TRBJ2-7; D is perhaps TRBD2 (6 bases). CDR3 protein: CASSPPEGREQYF. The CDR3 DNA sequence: TGTGCCAGCTCACCACCGGAGGGGCGCGAGCAGTACTTC. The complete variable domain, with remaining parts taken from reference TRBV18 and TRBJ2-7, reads NAGVMQNPRHLVRRRGQEARLRCSPMKGHSHVYWYRQLPEEGLKFMVYLQKENIIDESGMPKERFSAEFPKEGPSILRIQQVVRGDSAAYFCASSPPEGREQYFGPGTRLTVT.